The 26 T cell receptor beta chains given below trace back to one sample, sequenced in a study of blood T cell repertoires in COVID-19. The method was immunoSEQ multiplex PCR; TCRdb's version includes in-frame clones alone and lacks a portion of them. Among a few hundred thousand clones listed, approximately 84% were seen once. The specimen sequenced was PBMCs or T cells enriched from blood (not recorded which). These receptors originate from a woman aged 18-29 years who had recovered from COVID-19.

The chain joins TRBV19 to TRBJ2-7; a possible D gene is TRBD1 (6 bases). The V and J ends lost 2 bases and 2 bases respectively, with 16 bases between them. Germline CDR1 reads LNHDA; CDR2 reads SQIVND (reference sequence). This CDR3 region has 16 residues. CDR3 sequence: CASSISWSDSPYEQYF. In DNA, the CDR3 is TGTGCCAGTAGTATATCGTGGTCGGACAGTCCCTACGAGCAGTACTTC. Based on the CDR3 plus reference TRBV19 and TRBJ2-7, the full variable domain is DGGITQSPKYLFRKEGQNVTLSCEQNLNHDAMYWYRQDPGQGLRLIYYSQIVNDFQKGDIAEGYSVSREKKESFPLTVTSAQKNPTAFYLCASSISWSDSPYEQYFGPGTRLTVT.

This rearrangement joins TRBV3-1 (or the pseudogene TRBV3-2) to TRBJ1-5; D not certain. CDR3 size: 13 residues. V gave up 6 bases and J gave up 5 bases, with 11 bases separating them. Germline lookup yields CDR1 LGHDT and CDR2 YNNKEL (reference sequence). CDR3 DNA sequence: TGTGCCAGCAGTCAACAGCTAGATCAGCCCCAGCATTTT. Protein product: CASSQQLDQPQHF.

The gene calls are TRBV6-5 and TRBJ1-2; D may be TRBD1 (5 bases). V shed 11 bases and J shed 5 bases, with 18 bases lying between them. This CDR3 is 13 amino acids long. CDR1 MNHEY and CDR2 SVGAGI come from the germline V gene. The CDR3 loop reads CASRGEPGYGYTF. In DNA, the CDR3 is TGTGCCTCTCGGGGGGAACCAGGGTATGGCTACACCTTC.

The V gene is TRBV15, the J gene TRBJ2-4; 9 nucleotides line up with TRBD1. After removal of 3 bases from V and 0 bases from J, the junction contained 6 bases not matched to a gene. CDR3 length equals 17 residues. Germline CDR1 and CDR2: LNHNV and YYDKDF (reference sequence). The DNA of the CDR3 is TGTGCCACCAGCAGCAGGACAGGGGCTCTAGCCAAAAACATTCAGTACTTC. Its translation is CATSSRTGALAKNIQYF.

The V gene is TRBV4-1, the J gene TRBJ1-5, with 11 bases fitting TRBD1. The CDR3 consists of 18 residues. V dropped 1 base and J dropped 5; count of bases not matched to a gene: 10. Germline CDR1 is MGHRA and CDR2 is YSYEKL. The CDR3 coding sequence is TGCGCCAGCAGCCAAGCCCCCTCCGGGACAGGGGGTCATCAGCCCCAGCATTTT. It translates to CASSQAPSGTGGHQPQHF.

This CDR3 is CASSGPGTAYGYTF. CDR3 sequence (DNA): TGCGCCAGCAGTGGGCCCGGGACAGCCTATGGCTACACCTTC. The rearrangement joins TRBV10-2 to TRBJ1-2; 7 positions agree with TRBD1. Trimming cost V 4 bases and J 4 bases; bases outside gene matches: 6. The germline V gene encodes CDR1 WSHSY and CDR2 SAAADI. The CDR3 length is 14 residues.

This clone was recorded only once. The CDR3 DNA sequence: TGTGCCAGCAGCTTTGGGACAGGACTCTCCGGGGAGCTGTTTTTT. It yields the protein CASSFGTGLSGELFF. This chain uses TRBV7-6 with TRBJ2-2, with 8 bases identical to TRBD1. The CDR3 is 15 amino acids. Germline CDR1 is SGHVS and CDR2 is FNYEAQ. V was clipped by 3 bases and J by 6 bases; unmatched bases: 6.

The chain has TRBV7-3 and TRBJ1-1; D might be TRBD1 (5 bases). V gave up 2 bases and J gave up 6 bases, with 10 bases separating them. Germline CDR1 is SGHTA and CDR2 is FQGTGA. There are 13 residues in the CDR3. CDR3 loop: CASSLGRGAEAFF. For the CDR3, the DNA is TGTGCCAGCAGCTTAGGGCGGGGCGCTGAAGCTTTCTTT.

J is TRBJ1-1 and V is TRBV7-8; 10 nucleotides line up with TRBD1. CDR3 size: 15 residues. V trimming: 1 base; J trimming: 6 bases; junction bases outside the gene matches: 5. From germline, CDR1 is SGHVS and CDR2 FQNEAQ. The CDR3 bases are TGTGCCAGCAGCTTAGGGGACAGGGGAGGGCCTGAAGCTTTCTTT. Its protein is CASSLGDRGGPEAFF. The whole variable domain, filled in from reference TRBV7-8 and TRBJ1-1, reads GAGVSQSPRYKVAKRGQDVALRCDPISGHVSLFWYQQALGQGPEFLTYFQNEAQLDKSGLPSDRFFAERPEGSVSTLKIQRTQQEDSAVYLCASSLGDRGGPEAFFGQGTRLTVV.

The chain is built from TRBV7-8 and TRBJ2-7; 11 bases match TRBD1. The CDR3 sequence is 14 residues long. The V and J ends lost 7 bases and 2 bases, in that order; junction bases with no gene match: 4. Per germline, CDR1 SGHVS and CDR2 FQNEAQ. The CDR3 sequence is CASTPDRGPYEQYF. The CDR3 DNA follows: TGTGCCAGCACCCCGGACAGGGGGCCCTACGAGCAGTACTTC.

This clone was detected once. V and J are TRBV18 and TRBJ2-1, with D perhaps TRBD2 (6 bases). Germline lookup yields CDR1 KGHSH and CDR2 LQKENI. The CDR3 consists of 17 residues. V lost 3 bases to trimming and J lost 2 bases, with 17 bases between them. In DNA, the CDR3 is TGTGCCAGCTCACCGTCGGAGGCGGGAAGAACCTACAATGAGCAGTTCTTC. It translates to CASSPSEAGRTYNEQFF.

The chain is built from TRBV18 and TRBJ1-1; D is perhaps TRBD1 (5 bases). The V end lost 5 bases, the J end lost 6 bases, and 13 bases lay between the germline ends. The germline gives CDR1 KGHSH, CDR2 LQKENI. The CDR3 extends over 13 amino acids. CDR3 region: CASSSRDAAEAFF. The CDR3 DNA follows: TGTGCCAGCTCATCCAGGGATGCAGCTGAAGCTTTCTTT.

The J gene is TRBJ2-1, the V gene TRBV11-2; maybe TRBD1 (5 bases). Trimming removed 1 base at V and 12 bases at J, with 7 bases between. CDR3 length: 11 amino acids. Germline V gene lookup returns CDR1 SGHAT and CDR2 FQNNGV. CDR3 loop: CASSLGGGQFF. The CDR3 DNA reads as TGTGCCAGCAGCTTAGGGGGCGGGCAGTTCTTC.

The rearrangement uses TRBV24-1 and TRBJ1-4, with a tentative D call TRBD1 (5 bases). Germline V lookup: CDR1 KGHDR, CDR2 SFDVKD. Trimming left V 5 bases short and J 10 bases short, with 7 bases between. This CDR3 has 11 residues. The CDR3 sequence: CATSGGSKLFF. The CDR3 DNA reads TGTGCCACCAGTGGGGGCTCAAAACTGTTTTTT.

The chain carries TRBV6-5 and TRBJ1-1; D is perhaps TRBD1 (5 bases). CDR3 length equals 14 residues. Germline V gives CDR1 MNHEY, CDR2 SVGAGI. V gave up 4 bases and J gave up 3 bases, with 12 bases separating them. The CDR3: CASSSTEWDTEAFF. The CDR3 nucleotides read TGTGCCAGCAGTTCGACAGAATGGGACACTGAAGCTTTCTTT.

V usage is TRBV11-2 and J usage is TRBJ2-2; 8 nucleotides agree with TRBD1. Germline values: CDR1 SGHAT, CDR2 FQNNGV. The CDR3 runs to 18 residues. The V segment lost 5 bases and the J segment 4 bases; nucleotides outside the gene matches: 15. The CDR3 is CASSQSPGRGLGTGELFF. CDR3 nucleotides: TGTGCCAGCAGCCAAAGTCCAGGCAGGGGGCTGGGCACCGGGGAGCTGTTTTTT.

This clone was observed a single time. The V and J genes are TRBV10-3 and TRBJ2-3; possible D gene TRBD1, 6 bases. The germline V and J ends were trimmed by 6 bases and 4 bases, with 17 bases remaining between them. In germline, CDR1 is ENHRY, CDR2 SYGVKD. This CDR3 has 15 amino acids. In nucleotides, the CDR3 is TGTGCCATCAGGGGGACAAGGGACGGCCCAGATACGCAGTATTTT. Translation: CAIRGTRDGPDTQYF.

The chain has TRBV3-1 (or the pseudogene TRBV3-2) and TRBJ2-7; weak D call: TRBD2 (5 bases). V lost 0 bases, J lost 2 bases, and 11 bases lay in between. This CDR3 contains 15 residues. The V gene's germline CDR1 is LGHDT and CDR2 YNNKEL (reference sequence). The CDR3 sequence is CASSQDISATYEQYF. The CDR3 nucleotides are TGTGCCAGCAGCCAAGACATTAGCGCTACCTACGAGCAGTACTTC.

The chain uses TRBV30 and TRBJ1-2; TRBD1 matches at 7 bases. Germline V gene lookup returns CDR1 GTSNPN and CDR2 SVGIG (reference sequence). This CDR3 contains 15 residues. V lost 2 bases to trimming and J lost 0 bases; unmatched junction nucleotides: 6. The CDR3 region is CAWSRQGWANYGYTF. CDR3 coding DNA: TGTGCCTGGAGTAGACAGGGTTGGGCTAACTATGGCTACACCTTC. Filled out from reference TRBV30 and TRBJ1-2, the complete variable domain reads SQTIHQWPATLVQPVGSPLSLECTVEGTSNPNLYWYRQAAGRGLQLLFYSVGIGQISSEVPQNLSASRPQDRQFILSSKKLLLSDSGFYLCAWSRQGWANYGYTFGSGTRLTVV.

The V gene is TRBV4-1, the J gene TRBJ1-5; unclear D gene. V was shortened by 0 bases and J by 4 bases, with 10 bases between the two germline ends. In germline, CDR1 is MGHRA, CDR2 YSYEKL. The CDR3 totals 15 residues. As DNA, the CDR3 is TGCGCCAGCAGCCAAGAACACGGGGTTAATCAGCCCCAGCATTTT. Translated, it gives CASSQEHGVNQPQHF.

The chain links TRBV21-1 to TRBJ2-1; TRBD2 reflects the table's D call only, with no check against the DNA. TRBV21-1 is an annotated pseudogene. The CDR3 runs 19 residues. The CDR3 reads CASSKEGFGTSHSNNEQFF. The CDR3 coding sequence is TGTGCCAGCAGCAAAGAGGGGTTTGGGACTAGCCACTCCAACAATGAGCAGTTCTTC.

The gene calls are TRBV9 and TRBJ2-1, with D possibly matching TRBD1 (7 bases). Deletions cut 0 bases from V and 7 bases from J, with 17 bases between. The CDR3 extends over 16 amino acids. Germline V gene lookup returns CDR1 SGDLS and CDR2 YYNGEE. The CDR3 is CASSVAPGGQLNEQFF. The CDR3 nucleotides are TGTGCCAGCAGCGTAGCGCCCGGGGGACAGCTAAATGAGCAGTTCTTC.

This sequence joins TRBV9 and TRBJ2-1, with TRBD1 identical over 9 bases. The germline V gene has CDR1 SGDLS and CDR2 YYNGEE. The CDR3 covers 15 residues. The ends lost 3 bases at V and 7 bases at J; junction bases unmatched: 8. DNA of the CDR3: TGTGCCAGCAGCGCACCATCCGGGACAGGGAATGAGCAGTTCTTC. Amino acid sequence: CASSAPSGTGNEQFF.

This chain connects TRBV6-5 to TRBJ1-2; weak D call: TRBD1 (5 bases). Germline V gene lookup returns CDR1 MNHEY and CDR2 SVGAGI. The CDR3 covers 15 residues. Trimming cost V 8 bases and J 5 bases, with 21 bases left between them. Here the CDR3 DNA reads TGTGCCAGCGCGGCAGGGTACAGCATGGGATATGGCTACACCTTC. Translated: CASAAGYSMGYGYTF.

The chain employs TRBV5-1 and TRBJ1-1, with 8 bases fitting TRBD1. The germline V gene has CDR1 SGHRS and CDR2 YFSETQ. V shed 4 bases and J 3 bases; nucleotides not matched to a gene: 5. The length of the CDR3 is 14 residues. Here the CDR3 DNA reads TGCGCCAGCAGCGGGACAGGTCTAGACACTGAAGCTTTCTTT. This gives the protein CASSGTGLDTEAFF.

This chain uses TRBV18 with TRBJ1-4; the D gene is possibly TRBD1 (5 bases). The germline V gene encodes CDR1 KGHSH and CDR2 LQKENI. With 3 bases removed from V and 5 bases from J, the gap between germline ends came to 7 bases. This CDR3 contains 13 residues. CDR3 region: CASSPPGNEKLFF. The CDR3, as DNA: TGTGCCAGCTCACCCCCAGGGAATGAAAAACTGTTTTTT.